This T cell receptor (beta chain) was sequenced in a study of blood T cell repertoires in COVID-19. In germline, CDR1 is MNHNY, CDR2 SVGAGI (reference sequence). V lost 0 bases to trimming and J lost 11 bases; unmatched junction nucleotides: 8. There are 15 residues in the CDR3. A PCR-confirmed or clinician-diagnosed COVID-19 case had contacted exposed participants within 2 weeks of entry. Sequenced by immunoSEQ multiplex PCR; TCRdb stores in-frame clones only, minus some. The data show roughly 320,000 clones, with 85% to 95% seen just once and around 3.9% held by the top ten. Material for sequencing was PBMCs or T cells enriched from blood (not recorded which). The sequence was collected from a woman between 25 and 40 years old who had been exposed to COVID-19. The chain links TRBV6-6 to TRBJ1-1; 11 nucleotides align to TRBD1. The CDR3 is CASSYSRTGGLGAFF. The CDR3 nucleotides are TGTGCCAGCAGTTACTCCAGGACAGGGGGCTTAGGGGCTTTCTTT.